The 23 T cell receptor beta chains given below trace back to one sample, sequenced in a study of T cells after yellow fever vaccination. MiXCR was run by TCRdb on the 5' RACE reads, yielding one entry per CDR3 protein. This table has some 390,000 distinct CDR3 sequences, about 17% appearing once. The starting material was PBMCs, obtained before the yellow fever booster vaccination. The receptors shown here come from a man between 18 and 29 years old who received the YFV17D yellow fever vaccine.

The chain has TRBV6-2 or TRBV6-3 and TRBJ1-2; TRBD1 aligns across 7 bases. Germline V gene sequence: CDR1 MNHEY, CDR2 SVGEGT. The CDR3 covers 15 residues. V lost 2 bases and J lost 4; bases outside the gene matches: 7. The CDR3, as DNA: TGTGCCAGCAGTTACCCACAGGGGATGGCCTATGGCTACACCTTC. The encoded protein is CASSYPQGMAYGYTF.

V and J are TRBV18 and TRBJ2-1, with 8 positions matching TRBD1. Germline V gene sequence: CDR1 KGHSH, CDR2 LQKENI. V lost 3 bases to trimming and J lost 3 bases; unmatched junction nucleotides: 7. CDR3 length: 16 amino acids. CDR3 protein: CASSPLAGGDYNEQFF. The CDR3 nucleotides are TGTGCCAGCTCACCTTTGGCAGGGGGCGACTACAATGAGCAGTTCTTC.

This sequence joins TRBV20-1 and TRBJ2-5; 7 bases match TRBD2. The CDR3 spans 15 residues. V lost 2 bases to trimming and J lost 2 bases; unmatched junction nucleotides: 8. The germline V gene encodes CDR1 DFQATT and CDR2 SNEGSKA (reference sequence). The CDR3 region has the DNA TGCAGTGCTAGAACCGCTAGCGGACCACAAGAGACCCAGTACTTC. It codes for CSARTASGPQETQYF.

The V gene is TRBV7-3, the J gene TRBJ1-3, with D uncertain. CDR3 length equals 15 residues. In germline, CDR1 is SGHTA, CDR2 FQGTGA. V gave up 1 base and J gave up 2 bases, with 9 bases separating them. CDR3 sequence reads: CASSLSPTPGNTIYF. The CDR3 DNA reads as TGTGCCAGCAGCTTAAGTCCGACGCCTGGAAACACCATATATTTT. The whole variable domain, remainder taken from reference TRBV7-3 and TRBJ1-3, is GAGVSQTPSNKVTEKGKYVELRCDPISGHTALYWYRQSLGQGPEFLIYFQGTGAADDSGLPNDRFFAVRPEGSVSTLKIQRTERGDSAVYLCASSLSPTPGNTIYFGEGSWLTVV.

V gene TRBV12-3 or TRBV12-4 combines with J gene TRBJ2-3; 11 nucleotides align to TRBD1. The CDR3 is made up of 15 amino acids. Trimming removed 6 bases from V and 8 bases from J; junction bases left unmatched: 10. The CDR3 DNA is TGTGCCAGCAGCTGGAGGGACAGGGGGATTGGTACGCAGTATTTT. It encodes CASSWRDRGIGTQYF.

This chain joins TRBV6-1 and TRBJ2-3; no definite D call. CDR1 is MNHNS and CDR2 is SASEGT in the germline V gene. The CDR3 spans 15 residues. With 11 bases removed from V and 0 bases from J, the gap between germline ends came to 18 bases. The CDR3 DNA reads TGTGCCGGTAGGCACGGCCCAACTAGCACAGATACGCAGTATTTT. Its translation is CAGRHGPTSTDTQYF.

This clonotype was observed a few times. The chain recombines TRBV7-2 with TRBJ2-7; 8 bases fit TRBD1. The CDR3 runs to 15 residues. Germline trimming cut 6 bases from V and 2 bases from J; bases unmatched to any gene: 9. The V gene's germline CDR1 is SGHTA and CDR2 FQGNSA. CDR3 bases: TGTGCCAGCAGGATGACAGGGGCGAGTCCCTACGAGCAGTACTTC. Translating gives CASRMTGASPYEQYF.

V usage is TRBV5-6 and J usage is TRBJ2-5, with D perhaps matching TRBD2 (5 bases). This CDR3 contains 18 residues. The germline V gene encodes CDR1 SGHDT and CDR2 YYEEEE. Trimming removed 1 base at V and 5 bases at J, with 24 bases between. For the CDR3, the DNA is TGTGCCAGCAGCTTGATTTTAGAACTAGACACCCTCAGGGAGACCCAGTACTTC. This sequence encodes CASSLILELDTLRETQYF.

The CDR3 region is CASSQVTGGSGANVLTF. DNA for the CDR3: TGCGCCAGCAGCCAAGTTACGGGGGGCTCTGGGGCCAACGTCCTGACTTTC. The chain carries TRBV4-1 and TRBJ2-6; TRBD2 aligns across 7 bases. From germline, CDR1 is MGHRA and CDR2 YSYEKL. With 1 base clipped from V and 0 bases from J, the junction kept 3 bases outside the gene matches. This CDR3 has 17 amino acids.

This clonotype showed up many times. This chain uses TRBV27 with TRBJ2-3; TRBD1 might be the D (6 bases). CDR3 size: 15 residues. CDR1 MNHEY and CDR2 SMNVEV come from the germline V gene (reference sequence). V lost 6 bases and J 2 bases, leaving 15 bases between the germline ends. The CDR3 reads CASRLNRVDTDTQYF. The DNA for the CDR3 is TGTGCCAGCAGGTTAAACAGGGTGGACACAGATACGCAGTATTTT.

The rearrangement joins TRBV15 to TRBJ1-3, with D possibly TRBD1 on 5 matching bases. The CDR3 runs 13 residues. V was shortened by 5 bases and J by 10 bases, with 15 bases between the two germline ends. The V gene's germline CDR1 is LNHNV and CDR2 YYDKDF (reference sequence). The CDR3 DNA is TGTGCCACCAGCTGGCCGGGGGGGGTAACCATATATTTT. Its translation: CATSWPGGVTIYF.

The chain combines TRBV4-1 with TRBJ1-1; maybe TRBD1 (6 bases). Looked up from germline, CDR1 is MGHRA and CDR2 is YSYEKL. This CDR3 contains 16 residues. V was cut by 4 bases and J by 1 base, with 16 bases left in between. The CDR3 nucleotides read TGCGCCAGCAGCCCAGGCCCCGGGACATCGAACACTGAAGCTTTCTTT. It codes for CASSPGPGTSNTEAFF.

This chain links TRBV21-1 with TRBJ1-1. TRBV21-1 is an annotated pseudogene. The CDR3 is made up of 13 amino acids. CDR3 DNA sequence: TGTGCCAACGACGGGGAGGTGAACACTGAAGCTTTCTTT. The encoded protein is CANDGEVNTEAFF.

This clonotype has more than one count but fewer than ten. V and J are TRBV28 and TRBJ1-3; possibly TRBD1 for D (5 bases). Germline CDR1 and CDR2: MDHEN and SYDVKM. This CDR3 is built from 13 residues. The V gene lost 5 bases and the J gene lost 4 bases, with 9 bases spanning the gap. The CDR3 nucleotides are TGTGCCAGCAGTCAGCAGGGAGGAAACACCATATATTTT. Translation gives CASSQQGGNTIYF.

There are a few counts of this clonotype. CDR3 nucleotide sequence: TGCGCCAGCAGCCATCAGCGGACAGGGGGCTATGGCTACACCTTC. Translated: CASSHQRTGGYGYTF. V and J are TRBV4-1 and TRBJ1-2, with 10 bases matching TRBD1. CDR1 and CDR2 from the germline V gene are MGHRA and YSYEKL. The V gene end was trimmed by 3 bases and the J gene end by 4 bases; junction bases not matched to a gene: 5. The CDR3 runs to 15 residues.

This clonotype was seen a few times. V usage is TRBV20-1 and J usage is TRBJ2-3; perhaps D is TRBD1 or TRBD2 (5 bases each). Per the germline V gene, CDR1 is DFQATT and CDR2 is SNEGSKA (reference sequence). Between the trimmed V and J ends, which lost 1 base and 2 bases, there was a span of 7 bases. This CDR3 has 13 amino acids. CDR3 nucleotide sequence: TGCAGTGCTAGAGTCGGGGCCACAGATACGCAGTATTTT. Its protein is CSARVGATDTQYF.

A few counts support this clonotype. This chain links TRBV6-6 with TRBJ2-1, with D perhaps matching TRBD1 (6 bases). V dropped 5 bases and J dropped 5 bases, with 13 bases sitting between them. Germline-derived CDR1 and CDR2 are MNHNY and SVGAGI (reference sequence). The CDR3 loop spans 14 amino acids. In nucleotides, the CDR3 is TGTGCCAGCAGTGTACAGGGTGGGAACAATGAGCAGTTCTTC. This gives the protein CASSVQGGNNEQFF.

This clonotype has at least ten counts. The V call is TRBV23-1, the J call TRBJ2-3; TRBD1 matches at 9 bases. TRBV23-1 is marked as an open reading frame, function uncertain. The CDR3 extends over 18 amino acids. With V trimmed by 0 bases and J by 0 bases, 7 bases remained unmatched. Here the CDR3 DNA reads TGCGCCAGCAGTCAATCGGGGGACAGGGTGGGTAGCACAGATACGCAGTATTTT. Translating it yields CASSQSGDRVGSTDTQYF.

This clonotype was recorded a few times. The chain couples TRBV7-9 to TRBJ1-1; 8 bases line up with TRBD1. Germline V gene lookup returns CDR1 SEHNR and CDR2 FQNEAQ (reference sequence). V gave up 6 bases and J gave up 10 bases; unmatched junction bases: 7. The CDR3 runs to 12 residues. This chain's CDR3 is CASSSYRGLAFF. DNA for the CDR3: TGTGCCAGCAGTTCTTACAGGGGGTTAGCTTTCTTT. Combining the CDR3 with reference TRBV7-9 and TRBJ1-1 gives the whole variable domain DTGVSQNPRHKITKRGQNVTFRCDPISEHNRLYWYRQTLGQGPEFLTYFQNEAQLEKSRLLSDRFSAERPKGSFSTLEIQRTEQGDSAMYLCASSSYRGLAFFGQGTRLTVV.

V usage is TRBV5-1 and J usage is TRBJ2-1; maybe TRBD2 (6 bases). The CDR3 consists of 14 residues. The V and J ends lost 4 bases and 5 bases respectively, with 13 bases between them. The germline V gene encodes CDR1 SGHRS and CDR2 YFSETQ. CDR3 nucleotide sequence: TGCGCCAGCAGCACGGCGGGGTCGGACAATGAGCAGTTCTTC. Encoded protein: CASSTAGSDNEQFF.

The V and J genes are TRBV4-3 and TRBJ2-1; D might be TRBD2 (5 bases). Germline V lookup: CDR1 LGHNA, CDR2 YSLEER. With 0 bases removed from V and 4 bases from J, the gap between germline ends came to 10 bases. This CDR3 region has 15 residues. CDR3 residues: CASSQDGVWYNEQFF. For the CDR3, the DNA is TGCGCCAGCAGCCAAGACGGGGTGTGGTACAATGAGCAGTTCTTC.

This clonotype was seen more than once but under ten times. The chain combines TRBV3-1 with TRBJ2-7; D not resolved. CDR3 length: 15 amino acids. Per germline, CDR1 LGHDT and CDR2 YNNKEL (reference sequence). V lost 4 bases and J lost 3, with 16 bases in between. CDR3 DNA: TGTGCCAGCAGCCCGCCGAAGGGCTATAACTACGAGCAGTACTTC. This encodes CASSPPKGYNYEQYF.

The DNA for the CDR3 is TGCGCCAGCAGCTTGTTTATTCTGACCGGGCCAAACTACTCCATGAACACTGAAGCTTTCTTT. This codes for CASSLFILTGPNYSMNTEAFF. The chain carries TRBV5-1 and TRBJ1-1; D gene ambiguous. The V end was cut by 1 base, the J end by 0 bases, with 28 bases between. This CDR3 region has 21 residues. CDR1 SGHRS and CDR2 YFSETQ come from the germline V gene.